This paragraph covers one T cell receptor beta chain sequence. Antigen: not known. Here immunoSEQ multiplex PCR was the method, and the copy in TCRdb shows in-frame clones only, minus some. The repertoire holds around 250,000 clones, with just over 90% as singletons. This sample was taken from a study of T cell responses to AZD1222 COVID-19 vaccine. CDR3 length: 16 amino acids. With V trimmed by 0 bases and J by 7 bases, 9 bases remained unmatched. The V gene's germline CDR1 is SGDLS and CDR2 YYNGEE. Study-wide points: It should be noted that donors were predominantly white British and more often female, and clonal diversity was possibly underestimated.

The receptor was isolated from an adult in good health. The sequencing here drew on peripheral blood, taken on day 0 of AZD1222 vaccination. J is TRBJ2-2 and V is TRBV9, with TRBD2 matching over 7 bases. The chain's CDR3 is CASSVVGGSGNGELFF. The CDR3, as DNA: TGTGCCAGCAGCGTAGTTGGCGGGAGTGGGAACGGGGAGCTGTTTTTT.